This paragraph covers one T cell receptor (beta chain) sequence. Which antigen it targets is not known. The record has no base qualities; no much larger clone is one base away. This sample is part of a study of CD8+CD57+ T cells in acquired aplastic anemia (dated by TCRdb to the late 2010s). For context, the study as a whole: On average, sorted CD4+ and CD8+ cells yielded around 3.5 ug of extracted DNA, with a range of roughly 0.17 to 27.4 ug. For healthy donor samples, the average read count was about 10 million for CD4+ cells and 11 million to 14 million for CD8+ cells. General study outcomes and caveats: Roughly 30 CD8+ CDR3 sequences were shared between patients and controls but appeared highly expressed in patients and within their immunodominant clones. Between patients and healthy controls, no significant difference in CD8+ Simpson's diversity was found (P=0.060).

TCR repertoires of sorted CD4+ and CD8+ blood T cells from severe aplastic anemia patients and healthy subjects were deep-sequenced in the study. Ficoll-Paque density gradient centrifugation was used to isolate peripheral blood mononuclear cells. Before DNA extraction, CD4+ and CD8+ T cells were sorted by FACS or by magnetic beads. CDR1 and CDR2, looked up from the germline V gene (reference sequence), are LNHNV and YYDKDF. The CDR3 holds 15 amino acids from the cysteine to the phenylalanine. The kept DNA is CDR3 alone, 45 bases in frame from the first base. Between the V and J ends, shortened by 1 base and 1 base respectively, the junction contains 11 bases. Profiling of TCR beta VDJ combinations and CDR3 sequences used genomic DNA as the template. An Illumina HiSeq 2000 was the platform used for TCR repertoire sequencing. Per the original workflow: TRBV/TRBJ rearrangement plots, CDR3 size and DJ length profiles, and Simpson's diversity index were used to evaluate the repertoires. The immunodominant clone was defined as the most abundant DNA sequence in deep sequencing data. CDR3 amino acid sequences were checked for sharing across subjects and were also compared against the VDJdb database and published repertoires. Through fastp at Q25 and MiXCR, TCRdb rebuilt clones from the public reads, retaining in-frame beta chains. Each entry merges the rows of one CDR3 protein and shows their most common DNA and genes. The authors' filters were not applied to this entry. The sample profile shows roughly 180,000 distinct CDR3 sequences; roughly half of them were found once. Jointly, the top ten make up under 3.5% of the sample.

In this chain, TRBV15 is recombined with TRBJ2-7; TRBD1 is perhaps the D gene, given 5 matching bases. The clonotype was recovered from a human donor in good health. The sequencing input was sorted CD4+, CD8+, or CD8+CD57+ T cells (not recorded which) from PBMCs. The CDR3 protein is CATSRGGDSSYEQYF. The nucleotide sequence reads as follows: TGTGCCACCAGCAGAGGTGGAGACAGTTCCTACGAGCAGTACTTC.